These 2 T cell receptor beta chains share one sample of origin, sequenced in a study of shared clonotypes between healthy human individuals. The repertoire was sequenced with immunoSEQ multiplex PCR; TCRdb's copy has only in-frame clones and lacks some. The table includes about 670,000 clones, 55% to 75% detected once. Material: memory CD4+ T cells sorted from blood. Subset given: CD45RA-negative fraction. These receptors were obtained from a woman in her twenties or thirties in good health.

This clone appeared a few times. The CDR3 nucleotides are TGTGCCAGCAGCCCCGGACAGGGCGTCTCTGGAAACACCATATATTTT. It encodes CASSPGQGVSGNTIYF. The rearrangement links TRBV13 to TRBJ1-3; TRBD1 matches at 8 bases. The ends lost 5 bases at V and 0 bases at J; junction bases unmatched: 6. The germline gives CDR1 PRHDT, CDR2 FYEKMQ (reference sequence). The CDR3 is 16 amino acids.

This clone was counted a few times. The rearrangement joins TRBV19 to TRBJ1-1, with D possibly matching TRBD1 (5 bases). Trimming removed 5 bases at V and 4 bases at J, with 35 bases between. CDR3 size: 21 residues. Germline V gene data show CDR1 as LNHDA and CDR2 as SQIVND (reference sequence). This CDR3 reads CASSPWTPSRWRTKLSTEAFF. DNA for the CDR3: TGTGCCAGTAGTCCCTGGACCCCCTCCCGCTGGCGGACAAAGTTAAGCACTGAAGCTTTCTTT.